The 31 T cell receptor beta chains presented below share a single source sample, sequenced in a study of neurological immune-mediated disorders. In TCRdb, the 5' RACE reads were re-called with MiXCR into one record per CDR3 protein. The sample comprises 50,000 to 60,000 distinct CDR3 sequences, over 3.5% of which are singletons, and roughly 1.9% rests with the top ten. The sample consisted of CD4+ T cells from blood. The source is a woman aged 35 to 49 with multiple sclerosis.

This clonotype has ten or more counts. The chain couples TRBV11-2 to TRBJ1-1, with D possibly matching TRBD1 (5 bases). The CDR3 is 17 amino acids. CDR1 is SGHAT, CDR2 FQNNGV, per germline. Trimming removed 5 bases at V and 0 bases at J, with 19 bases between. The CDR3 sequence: CASSQRRGEIMNTEAFF. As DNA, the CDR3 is TGTGCCAGCAGCCAGAGGCGGGGGGAAATTATGAACACTGAAGCTTTCTTT.

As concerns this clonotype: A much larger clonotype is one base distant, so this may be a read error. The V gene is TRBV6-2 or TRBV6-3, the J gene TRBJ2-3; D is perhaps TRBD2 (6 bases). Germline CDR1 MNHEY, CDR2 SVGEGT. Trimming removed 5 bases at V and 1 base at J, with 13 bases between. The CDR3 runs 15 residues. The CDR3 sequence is CASSNPGGGTDTQYF. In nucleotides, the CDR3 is TGTGCCAGCAGTAATCCTGGCGGGGGCACAGATACGCAGTATTTT.

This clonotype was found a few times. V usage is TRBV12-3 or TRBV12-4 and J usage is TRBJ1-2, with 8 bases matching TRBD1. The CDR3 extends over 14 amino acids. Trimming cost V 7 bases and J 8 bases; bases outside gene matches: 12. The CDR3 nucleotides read TGTGCCAGCACCCTCTTGACAGGGGACCGGGGCTACACCTTC. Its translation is CASTLLTGDRGYTF.

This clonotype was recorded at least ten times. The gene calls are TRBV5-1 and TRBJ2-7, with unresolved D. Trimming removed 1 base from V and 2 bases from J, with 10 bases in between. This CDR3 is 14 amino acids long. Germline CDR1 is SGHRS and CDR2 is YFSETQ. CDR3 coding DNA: TGCGCCAGCAGCTTGAGTAGGATGGCCTACGAGCAGTACTTC. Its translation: CASSLSRMAYEQYF.

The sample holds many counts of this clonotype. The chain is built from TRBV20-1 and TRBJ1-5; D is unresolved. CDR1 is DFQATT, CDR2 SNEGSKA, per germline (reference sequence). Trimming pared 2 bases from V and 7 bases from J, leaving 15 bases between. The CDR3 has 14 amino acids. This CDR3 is CSARMGSAGQPQHF. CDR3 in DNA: TGCAGTGCTAGAATGGGGTCGGCGGGCCAGCCCCAGCATTTT.

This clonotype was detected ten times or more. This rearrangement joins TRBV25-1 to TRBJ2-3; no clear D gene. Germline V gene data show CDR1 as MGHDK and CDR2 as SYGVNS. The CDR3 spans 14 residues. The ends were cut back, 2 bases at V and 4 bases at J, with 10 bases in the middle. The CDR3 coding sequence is TGTGCCAGCAGTGAAATGGTGACCGCAGATACGCAGTATTTT. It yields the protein CASSEMVTADTQYF.

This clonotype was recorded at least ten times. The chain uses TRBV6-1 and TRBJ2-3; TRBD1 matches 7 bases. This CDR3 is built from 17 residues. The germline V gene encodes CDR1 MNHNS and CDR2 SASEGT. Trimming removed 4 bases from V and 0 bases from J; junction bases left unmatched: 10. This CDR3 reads CASSASPGQWSTDTQYF. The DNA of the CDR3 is TGTGCCAGCAGTGCTTCGCCGGGACAGTGGAGCACAGATACGCAGTATTTT.

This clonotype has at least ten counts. CDR3 DNA sequence: TGCGCCAGCAGCCCCCAAGCGGGACTCCAGCATTCACCCCTCCACTTT. Protein: CASSPQAGLQHSPLHF. This chain joins TRBV5-1 and TRBJ1-6; D is perhaps TRBD1 (5 bases). The germline gives CDR1 SGHRS, CDR2 YFSETQ. The CDR3 spans 16 residues. V lost 4 bases and J 8 bases, leaving 19 bases between the germline ends.

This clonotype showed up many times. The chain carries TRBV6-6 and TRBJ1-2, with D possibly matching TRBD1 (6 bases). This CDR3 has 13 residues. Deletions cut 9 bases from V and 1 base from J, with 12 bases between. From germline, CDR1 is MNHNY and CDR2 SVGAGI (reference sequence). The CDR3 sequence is CASYGGFNYGYTF. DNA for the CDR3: TGTGCCAGTTATGGGGGCTTTAACTATGGCTACACCTTC.

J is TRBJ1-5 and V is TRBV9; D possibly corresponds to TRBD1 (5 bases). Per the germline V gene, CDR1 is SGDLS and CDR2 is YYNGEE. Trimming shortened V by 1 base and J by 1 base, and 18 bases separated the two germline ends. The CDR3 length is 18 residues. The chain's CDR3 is CASSVLGRGGGSNQPQHF. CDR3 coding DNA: TGTGCCAGCAGCGTACTCGGACGGGGGGGAGGGAGCAATCAGCCCCAGCATTTT.

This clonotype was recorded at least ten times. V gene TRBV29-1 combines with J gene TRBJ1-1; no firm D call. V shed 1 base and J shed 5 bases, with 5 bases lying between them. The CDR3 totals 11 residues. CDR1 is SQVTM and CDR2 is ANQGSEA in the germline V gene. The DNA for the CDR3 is TGCAGCGTTGAAGGTATTACTGAAGCTTTCTTT. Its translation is CSVEGITEAFF.

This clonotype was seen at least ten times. CDR3 amino acids: CASSKSPGTGANTEAFF. The CDR3 DNA reads as TGTGCCAGCAGCAAGAGTCCCGGGACAGGGGCGAACACTGAAGCTTTCTTT. V and J are TRBV7-6 and TRBJ1-1; 10 nucleotides match TRBD1. The germline V gene encodes CDR1 SGHVS and CDR2 FNYEAQ. V lost 5 bases and J lost 1; bases outside the gene matches: 10. This CDR3 region has 17 residues.

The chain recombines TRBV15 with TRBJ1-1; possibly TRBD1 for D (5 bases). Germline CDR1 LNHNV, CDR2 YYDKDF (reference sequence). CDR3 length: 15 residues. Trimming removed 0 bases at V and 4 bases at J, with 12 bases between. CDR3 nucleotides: TGTGCCACCAGCAGAGAAGGGGATTCAGGCACTGAAGCTTTCTTT. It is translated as CATSREGDSGTEAFF.

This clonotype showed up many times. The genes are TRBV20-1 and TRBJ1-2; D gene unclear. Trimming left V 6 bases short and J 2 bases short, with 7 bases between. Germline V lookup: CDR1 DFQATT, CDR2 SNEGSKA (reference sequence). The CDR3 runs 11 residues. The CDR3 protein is CSASPNYGYTF. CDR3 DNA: TGCAGTGCCTCGCCGAACTATGGCTACACCTTC.

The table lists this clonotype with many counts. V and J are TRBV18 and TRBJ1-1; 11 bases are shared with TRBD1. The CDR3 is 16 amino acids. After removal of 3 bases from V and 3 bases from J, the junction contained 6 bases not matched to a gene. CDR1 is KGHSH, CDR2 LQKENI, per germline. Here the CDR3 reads CASSPGTGGGYTEAFF. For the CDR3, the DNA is TGTGCCAGCTCACCCGGGACAGGGGGAGGTTACACTGAAGCTTTCTTT. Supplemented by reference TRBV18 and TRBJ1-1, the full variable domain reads NAGVMQNPRHLVRRRGQEARLRCSPMKGHSHVYWYRQLPEEGLKFMVYLQKENIIDESGMPKERFSAEFPKEGPSILRIQQVVRGDSAAYFCASSPGTGGGYTEAFFGQGTRLTVV.

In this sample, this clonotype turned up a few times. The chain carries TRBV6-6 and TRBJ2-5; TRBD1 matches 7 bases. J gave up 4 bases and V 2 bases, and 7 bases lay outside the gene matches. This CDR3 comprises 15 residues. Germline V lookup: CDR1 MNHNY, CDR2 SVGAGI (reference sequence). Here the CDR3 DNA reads TGTGCCAGCAGTTACGAGGGGGCTGGGGTAGAGACCCAGTACTTC. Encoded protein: CASSYEGAGVETQYF.

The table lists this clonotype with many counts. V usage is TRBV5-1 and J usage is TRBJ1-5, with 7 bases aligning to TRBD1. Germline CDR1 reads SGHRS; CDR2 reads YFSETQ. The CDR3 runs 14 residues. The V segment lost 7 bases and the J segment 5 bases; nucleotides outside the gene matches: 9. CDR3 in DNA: TGCGCCAGCTCCCCGGACAGGAGGGATCAGCCCCAGCATTTT. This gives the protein CASSPDRRDQPQHF.

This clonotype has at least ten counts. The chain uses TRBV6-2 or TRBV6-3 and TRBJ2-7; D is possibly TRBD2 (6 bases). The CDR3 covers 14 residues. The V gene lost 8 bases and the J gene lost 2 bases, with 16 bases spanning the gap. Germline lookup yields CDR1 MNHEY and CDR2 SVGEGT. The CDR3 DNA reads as TGTGCCAGCCAACCGCTAGCGATAACCTACGAGCAGTACTTC. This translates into CASQPLAITYEQYF.

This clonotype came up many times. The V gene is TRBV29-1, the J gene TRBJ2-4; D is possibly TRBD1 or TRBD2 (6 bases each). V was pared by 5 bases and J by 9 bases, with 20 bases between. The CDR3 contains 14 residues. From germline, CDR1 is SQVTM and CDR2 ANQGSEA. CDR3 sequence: CSVTIRGPTAIQYF. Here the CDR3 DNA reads TGCAGCGTTACAATTCGGGGGCCGACGGCCATTCAGTACTTC.

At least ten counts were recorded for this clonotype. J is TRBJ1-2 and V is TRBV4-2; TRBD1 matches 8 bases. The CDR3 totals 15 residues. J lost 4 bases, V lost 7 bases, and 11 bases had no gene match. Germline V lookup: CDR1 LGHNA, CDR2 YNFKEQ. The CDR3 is CASNHPGTGIYGYTF. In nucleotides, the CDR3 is TGTGCCAGCAACCATCCCGGGACAGGCATCTATGGCTACACCTTC.

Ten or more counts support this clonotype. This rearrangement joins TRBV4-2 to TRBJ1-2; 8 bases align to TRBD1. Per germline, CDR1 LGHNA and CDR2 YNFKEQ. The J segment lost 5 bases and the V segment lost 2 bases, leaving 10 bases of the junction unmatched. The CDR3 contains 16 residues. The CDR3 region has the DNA TGTGCCAGCAGCCAATTCTATTCACAGGGGGAATATGGCTACACCTTC. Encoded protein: CASSQFYSQGEYGYTF.

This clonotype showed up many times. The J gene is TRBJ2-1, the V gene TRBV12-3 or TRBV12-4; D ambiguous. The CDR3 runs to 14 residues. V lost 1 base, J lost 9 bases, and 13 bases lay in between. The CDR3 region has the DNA TGTGCCAGCAGTTTAGGGCAGGCCCTGGGTGAGCAGTTCTTC. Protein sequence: CASSLGQALGEQFF.

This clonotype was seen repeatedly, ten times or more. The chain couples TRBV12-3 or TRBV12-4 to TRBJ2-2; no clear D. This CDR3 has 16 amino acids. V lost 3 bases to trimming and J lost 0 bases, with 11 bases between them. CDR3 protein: CASSFEYWPNTGELFF. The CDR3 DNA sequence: TGTGCCAGCAGTTTCGAGTATTGGCCGAACACCGGGGAGCTGTTTTTT.

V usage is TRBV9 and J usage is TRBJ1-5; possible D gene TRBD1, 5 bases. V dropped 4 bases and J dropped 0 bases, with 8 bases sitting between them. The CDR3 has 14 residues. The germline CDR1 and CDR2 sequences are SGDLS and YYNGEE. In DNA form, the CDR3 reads TGTGCCAGCAGCCCGGGACTTAGCAATCAGCCCCAGCATTTT. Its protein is CASSPGLSNQPQHF.

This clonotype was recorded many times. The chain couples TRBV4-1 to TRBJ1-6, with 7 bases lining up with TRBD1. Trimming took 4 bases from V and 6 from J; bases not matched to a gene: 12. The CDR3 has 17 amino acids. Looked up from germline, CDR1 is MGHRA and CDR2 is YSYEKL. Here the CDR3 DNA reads TGCGCCAGCAGCCCCTTAATACAGGGGCGAACTAATTCACCCCTCCACTTT. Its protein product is CASSPLIQGRTNSPLHF.

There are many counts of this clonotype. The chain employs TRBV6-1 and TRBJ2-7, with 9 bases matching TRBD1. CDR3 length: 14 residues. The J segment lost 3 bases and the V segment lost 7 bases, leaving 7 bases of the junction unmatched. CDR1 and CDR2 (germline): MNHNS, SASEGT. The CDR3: CASTYQGQGYEQYF. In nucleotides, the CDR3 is TGTGCCAGCACCTACCAGGGACAGGGCTACGAGCAGTACTTC.

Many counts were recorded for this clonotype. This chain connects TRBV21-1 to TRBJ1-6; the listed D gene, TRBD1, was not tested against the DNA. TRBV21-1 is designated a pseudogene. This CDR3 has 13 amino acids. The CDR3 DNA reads TGTGCCAGCCGGCGGACAGCCTATTCACCCCTCCACTTT. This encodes CASRRTAYSPLHF.

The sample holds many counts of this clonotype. The CDR3 nucleotides read TGCGCCAGCAGCCCAGGACTAGCGGGGCGACAAAACAATGAGCAGTTCTTC. Translated: CASSPGLAGRQNNEQFF. V gene TRBV5-1 combines with J gene TRBJ2-1; the match to TRBD2 covers 12 bases. There are 17 residues in the CDR3. V lost 4 bases and J lost 5; bases outside the gene matches: 10. CDR1 SGHRS and CDR2 YFSETQ come from the germline V gene.

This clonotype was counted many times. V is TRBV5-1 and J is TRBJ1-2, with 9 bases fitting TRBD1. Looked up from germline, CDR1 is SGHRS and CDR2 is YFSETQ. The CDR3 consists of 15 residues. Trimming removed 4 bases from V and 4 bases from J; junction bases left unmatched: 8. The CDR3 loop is CASSPGQGHSYGYTF. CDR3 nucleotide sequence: TGCGCCAGCAGCCCTGGACAGGGGCATTCCTATGGCTACACCTTC.

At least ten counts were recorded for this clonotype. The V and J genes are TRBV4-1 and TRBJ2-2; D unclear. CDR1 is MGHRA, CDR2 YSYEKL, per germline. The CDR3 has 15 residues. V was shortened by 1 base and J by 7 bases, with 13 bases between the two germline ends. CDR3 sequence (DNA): TGCGCCAGCAGCCAAGGTTCCAAAAGGAGCGGGGAGCTGTTTTTT. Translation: CASSQGSKRSGELFF.

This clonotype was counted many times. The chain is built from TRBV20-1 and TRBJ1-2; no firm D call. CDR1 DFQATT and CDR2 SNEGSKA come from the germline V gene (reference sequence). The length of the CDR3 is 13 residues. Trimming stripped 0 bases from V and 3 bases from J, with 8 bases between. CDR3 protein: CSARDMADYGYTF. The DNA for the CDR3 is TGCAGTGCTAGAGATATGGCGGACTATGGCTACACCTTC.